These 5 T cell receptor beta chains originate from one sample sequenced in a study of T cell changes during pregnancy in multiple sclerosis. Sequenced by immunoSEQ multiplex PCR; TCRdb stores in-frame clones only, minus some. The table lists fewer than 60,000 clones, roughly 88% of them singletons. The sequences come from peripheral blood, collected in the third trimester of pregnancy. The source of these receptors is a female donor in good health, enrolled as a control in a pregnancy study.

The chain has TRBV10-2 and TRBJ1-4; no definite D call. Germline assignment: CDR1 WSHSY and CDR2 SAAADI. CDR3 length: 13 amino acids. The V end lost 6 bases, the J end lost 7 bases, and 12 bases lay between the germline ends. Here the CDR3 DNA reads TGCGCCAGCAGGCCCAACGGAGGTGAAAAACTGTTTTTT. Translation: CASRPNGGEKLFF.

This chain connects TRBV2 to TRBJ2-3; 7 nucleotides line up with TRBD2. The CDR3 covers 16 residues. Germline V gene sequence: CDR1 SNHLY, CDR2 FYNNEI. V trimming: 6 bases; J trimming: 4 bases; junction bases outside the gene matches: 13. This CDR3 is CASSPSSGNRADTQYF. In DNA form, the CDR3 reads TGTGCCAGCAGCCCTTCTAGCGGAAATCGGGCAGATACGCAGTATTTT.

The rearrangement uses TRBV25-1 and TRBJ1-1, with D possibly TRBD1 on 5 matching bases. The CDR3 has 13 amino acids. V lost 8 bases to trimming and J lost 1 base, with 11 bases between them. Germline assignment: CDR1 MGHDK and CDR2 SYGVNS. The CDR3 DNA reads TGTGCCAGCGCCTTAACAGGGAACACTGAAGCTTTCTTT. Its translation: CASALTGNTEAFF.

This clone was observed once. J is TRBJ2-7 and V is TRBV11-2; TRBD2 agrees at 13 bases. The V gene's germline CDR1 is SGHAT and CDR2 FQNNGV. The CDR3 totals 15 residues. V was pared by 5 bases and J by 0 bases, with 1 base of the junction left unmatched. The CDR3 region has the DNA TGTGCCAGCAGCCGGACTAGCGGGGGCTCCTACGAGCAGTACTTC. The encoded protein is CASSRTSGGSYEQYF.

V is TRBV19 and J is TRBJ1-1; D is undetermined. This CDR3 has 14 residues. CDR1 and CDR2 from the germline V gene are LNHDA and SQIVND (reference sequence). V was trimmed by 1 base and J by 3 bases, leaving 9 bases between them. In DNA, the CDR3 is TGTGCCAGTAGTATAGGGACTACGTACACTGAAGCTTTCTTT. Its protein is CASSIGTTYTEAFF.